Each of the 12 T cell receptor beta chains below was sequenced from the same sample in a study of blood T cell repertoires in COVID-19. Only in-frame clones appear in the TCRdb table, and some are missing; sequencing was by immunoSEQ multiplex PCR. The sample holds approximately 460,000 clones, approximately 92% seen once. The source material was peripheral blood. The source of these receptors is a man aged 18 to 30 with COVID-19, enrolled during active disease.

The J gene is TRBJ2-2, the V gene TRBV18, with TRBD1 matching 8 bases. The CDR3 loop spans 14 amino acids. V lost 5 bases, J lost 5 bases, and 4 bases stayed unmatched. Per germline, CDR1 KGHSH and CDR2 LQKENI. CDR3: CASSSGTGTGELFF. The CDR3 DNA sequence: TGTGCCAGCTCATCCGGGACAGGAACCGGGGAGCTGTTTTTT.

V usage is TRBV27 and J usage is TRBJ2-7; no firm D call. Germline V lookup: CDR1 MNHEY, CDR2 SMNVEV (reference sequence). CDR3 length: 15 amino acids. The V end was cut by 5 bases, the J end by 1 base, with 15 bases between. DNA of the CDR3: TGTGCCAGCAGTCCCGACCAGGTAGGATCCTACGAGCAGTACTTC. Protein: CASSPDQVGSYEQYF.

V usage is TRBV10-1 and J usage is TRBJ2-1; TRBD2 matches at 14 bases. The CDR3 length is 18 residues. V lost 6 bases, J lost 2 bases, and 9 bases stayed unmatched. The germline gives CDR1 WNHNN, CDR2 SYGVQD (reference sequence). CDR3 protein: CASRPPGLAGATYNEQFF. Here the CDR3 DNA reads TGCGCCAGCAGACCCCCGGGACTAGCGGGAGCCACCTACAATGAGCAGTTCTTC.

A few counts support this clone. The chain has TRBV6-2 or TRBV6-3 and TRBJ2-3; 11 positions match TRBD1. The junction had 11 bases not matched to a gene; V was cut back by 6 bases and J by 0 bases. Germline CDR1 is MNHEY and CDR2 is SVGEGT. The CDR3 extends over 18 amino acids. The DNA for the CDR3 is TGTGCCAGCAGGTACCCGGGACAGGGGGATTCAAGCACAGATACGCAGTATTTT. This sequence encodes CASRYPGQGDSSTDTQYF.

This clone was counted once. The DNA for the CDR3 is TGTGCCAGCAGTTTTCCGCTAGCTCCCCACGAGCAGTACTTC. Protein product: CASSFPLAPHEQYF. The chain couples TRBV28 to TRBJ2-7, with D possibly being TRBD2 (5 bases). The CDR3 spans 14 residues. V was clipped by 3 bases and J by 5 bases, with 14 bases between them. CDR1 and CDR2 from the germline V gene are MDHEN and SYDVKM.

The V call is TRBV7-2, the J call TRBJ1-3, with D unresolved. The CDR3 contains 16 residues. Per germline, CDR1 SGHTA and CDR2 FQGNSA. Trimming removed 3 bases from V and 4 bases from J, with 16 bases in between. The CDR3 DNA sequence: TGTGCCAGCAGCTTTCCTCTCGACACGCTCGGAAACACCATATATTTT. This encodes CASSFPLDTLGNTIYF.

This clone was observed a few times. The chain recombines TRBV4-1 with TRBJ1-5; no firm D call. This CDR3 spans 14 amino acids. Per the germline V gene, CDR1 is MGHRA and CDR2 is YSYEKL. V was trimmed by 5 bases and J by 4 bases, leaving 12 bases between them. This chain's CDR3 is CASSALQENQPQHF. The DNA of the CDR3 is TGCGCCAGCAGCGCCCTCCAGGAAAATCAGCCCCAGCATTTT.

This clone was seen once. The chain uses TRBV6-1 and TRBJ1-1, with D hard to call. Germline CDR1 is MNHNS and CDR2 is SASEGT. The CDR3 sequence is 15 residues long. With 1 base removed from V and 4 bases from J, the gap between germline ends came to 13 bases. CDR3 DNA: TGTGCCAGCAGTGAAGTCCGAGGGTTTGCCACTGAAGCTTTCTTT. The encoded protein is CASSEVRGFATEAFF.

J is TRBJ2-1 and V is TRBV19, with D perhaps TRBD2 (5 bases). This CDR3 contains 11 residues. The germline V gene has CDR1 LNHDA and CDR2 SQIVND (reference sequence). V was pared by 4 bases and J by 12 bases, with 10 bases between. The CDR3: CASSTRLAQFF. The DNA of the CDR3 is TGTGCCAGTAGTACTCGCCTAGCGCAGTTCTTC.

This chain uses TRBV5-4 with TRBJ1-6, with TRBD1 identical over 10 bases. CDR1 and CDR2 (germline): SGHNT, YYREEE (reference sequence). V was pared by 5 bases and J by 9 bases, with 2 bases of the junction left unmatched. This CDR3 comprises 13 residues. CDR3 residues: CASRRTGGSPLHF. The CDR3 region has the DNA TGTGCCAGCAGACGGACAGGGGGTTCACCCCTCCACTTT.

V and J are TRBV7-2 and TRBJ1-2; D is ambiguous. The V gene lost 2 bases and the J gene lost 2 bases, with 9 bases spanning the gap. CDR1 is SGHTA and CDR2 is FQGNSA in the germline V gene. There are 14 residues in the CDR3. CDR3 loop: CASSLLVQNYGYTF. CDR3 nucleotides: TGTGCCAGCAGCTTACTCGTCCAGAACTATGGCTACACCTTC.

The chain is built from TRBV4-2 and TRBJ2-3; the match to TRBD1 covers 7 bases. V was clipped by 0 bases and J by 5 bases; unmatched bases: 11. Germline CDR1 is LGHNA and CDR2 is YNFKEQ. The CDR3 loop spans 17 amino acids. The CDR3 sequence is CASSQEISRDSQDTQYF. DNA for the CDR3: TGTGCCAGCAGCCAAGAAATTTCTAGGGACAGTCAAGATACGCAGTATTTT.